This T cell receptor beta chain was observed in a study of OX40 agonist ivuxolimab in advanced cancers. The CDR3 contains 17 residues. Germline V gives CDR1 LGHNA, CDR2 YSLEER. Trimming cost V 0 bases and J 0 bases, with 12 bases left between them. Measured with immunoSEQ multiplex PCR; TCRdb has only the in-frame clones, and not every one. The sample records about 20,000 clones, approximately 87% being singletons. This specimen consisted of CD4+ or CD8+ T cells sorted from blood, obtained in a trial of the OX40 agonist ivuxolimab. The sequence derives from an adult with an advanced solid tumor such as melanoma, head and neck, liver or kidney cancer. The gene calls are TRBV4-3 and TRBJ2-1, with D hard to call. The CDR3 sequence is CASSQDRYQSSYNEQFF. CDR3 bases: TGCGCCAGCAGCCAAGATCGATACCAGAGCTCCTACAATGAGCAGTTCTTC.